These 17 T cell receptor beta chains were all obtained from the same sample, sequenced in a study of T cells after somatic rescue of genetic block. The repertoire was sequenced with immunoSEQ multiplex PCR; TCRdb's copy has only in-frame clones and lacks some. The sample has some 74,000 clones; around 90% are singletons. Sequencing was performed on peripheral blood mononuclear cells (PBMCs). All receptors derive from a man younger than 45.

This chain uses TRBV5-1 with TRBJ2-1, with no clear D. CDR3 length: 18 amino acids. Trimming took 0 bases from V and 1 from J, leaving 17 bases between them. From germline, CDR1 is SGHRS and CDR2 YFSETQ. The CDR3 region is CASSLDLPVRTSYNEQFF. The DNA for the CDR3 is TGCGCCAGCAGCTTGGACCTCCCCGTTCGAACTTCCTACAATGAGCAGTTCTTC.

J is TRBJ2-6 and V is TRBV14; D is perhaps TRBD1 (6 bases). This CDR3 region has 20 residues. Germline V gene data show CDR1 as SGHDN and CDR2 as FVKESK. Trimming took 0 bases from V and 3 from J, leaving 21 bases between them. The CDR3 bases are TGTGCCAGCAGCCAAGATCATTTCGGACAGCCACCTCGTGGGGCCAACGTCCTGACTTTC. Translating it yields CASSQDHFGQPPRGANVLTF.

The chain links TRBV9 to TRBJ1-5; tentative D call: TRBD1 (5 bases). The germline V gene encodes CDR1 SGDLS and CDR2 YYNGEE. The CDR3 contains 14 residues. V gave up 3 bases and J gave up 8 bases, with 15 bases separating them. CDR3 sequence reads: CASSAGGTDKPQHF. The DNA of the CDR3 is TGTGCCAGCAGCGCCGGGGGGACCGATAAGCCCCAGCATTTT.

The chain's CDR3 is CATSRGGEANEKLFF. The CDR3, as DNA: TGTGCCACCAGCAGAGGAGGGGAGGCTAATGAAAAACTGTTTTTT. The chain combines TRBV15 with TRBJ1-4; a weak D match, TRBD1 (5 bases). The V end lost 1 base, the J end lost 3 bases, and 9 bases lay between the germline ends. Germline CDR1 and CDR2: LNHNV and YYDKDF (reference sequence). This CDR3 has 15 residues.

This CDR3 is CASSLEVSPLHF. The CDR3, as DNA: TGTGCCAGCAGCTTGGAGGTTTCACCCCTCCACTTT. The J gene is TRBJ1-6, the V gene TRBV11-2; D unclear. The ends were cut back, 3 bases at V and 9 bases at J, with 6 bases in the middle. Germline CDR1 SGHAT, CDR2 FQNNGV. The CDR3 extends over 12 amino acids. Complete variable domain (other parts from reference TRBV11-2 and TRBJ1-6): EAGVAQSPRYKIIEKRQSVAFWCNPISGHATLYWYQQILGQGPKLLIQFQNNGVVDDSQLPKDRFSAERLKGVDSTLKIQPAKLEDSAVYLCASSLEVSPLHFGNGTRLTVT.

The CDR3 here is CASSFVGLVSEQYF. CDR3 nucleotides: TGTGCCAGCAGTTTTGTGGGACTAGTAAGCGAGCAGTACTTC. The J gene is TRBJ2-7, the V gene TRBV28; 8 nucleotides match TRBD2. The J segment lost 6 bases and the V segment lost 3 bases, leaving 7 bases of the junction unmatched. From germline, CDR1 is MDHEN and CDR2 SYDVKM. This CDR3 is 14 amino acids long.

V and J are TRBV10-3 and TRBJ2-4; 8 bases are a match to TRBD1. The V gene's germline CDR1 is ENHRY and CDR2 SYGVKD. The CDR3 runs to 12 residues. V gave up 6 bases and J gave up 7 bases; unmatched junction bases: 2. DNA for the CDR3: TGTGCCATCAGCCCAGGGGGCAACATTCAGTACTTC. Its translation is CAISPGGNIQYF.

The CDR3 nucleotides are TGTGCCAGCAGCTTGGCTGGACAGGGGAAATCCTACGAGCAGTACTTC. The encoded protein is CASSLAGQGKSYEQYF. The chain has TRBV13 and TRBJ2-7; 9 positions match TRBD1. Germline values: CDR1 PRHDT, CDR2 FYEKMQ (reference sequence). The V and J ends lost 3 bases and 1 base, in that order; junction bases with no gene match: 7. The CDR3 consists of 16 residues. The full variable domain, with the rest looked up from reference TRBV13 and TRBJ2-7, is AAGVIQSPRHLIKEKRETATLKCYPIPRHDTVYWYQQGPGQDPQFLISFYEKMQSDKGSIPDRFSAQQFSDYHSELNMSSLELGDSALYFCASSLAGQGKSYEQYFGPGTRLTVT.

The chain employs TRBV27 and TRBJ1-6, with D possibly matching TRBD1 (5 bases). Trimming took off 2 bases at V and 7 bases at J, with 9 bases between the two ends. The CDR3 is made up of 14 amino acids. CDR1 is MNHEY and CDR2 is SMNVEV in the germline V gene (reference sequence). The CDR3 coding sequence is TGTGCCAGCAGTTTAGCGGGGCTAAATTCACCCCTCCACTTT. It codes for CASSLAGLNSPLHF.

This chain connects TRBV13 to TRBJ1-4; a weak D match, TRBD1 (6 bases). The germline CDR1 and CDR2 sequences are PRHDT and FYEKMQ (reference sequence). The ends were cut back, 5 bases at V and 6 bases at J, with 10 bases in the middle. This CDR3 is built from 13 residues. CDR3 amino acids: CASSGNRDEKLFF. The CDR3 region has the DNA TGTGCCAGCAGCGGAAACAGGGATGAAAAACTGTTTTTT.

Details on this clone: An end of the junction differs from the germline gene, which may be a read error. This rearrangement joins TRBV19 to TRBJ2-1; 13 bases agree with TRBD2. Germline V gives CDR1 LNHDA, CDR2 SQIVND (reference sequence). The CDR3 extends over 17 amino acids. For the CDR3, the DNA is TGTGCCAGCAGTATTGCAGGACTAGCGGGGGAGTACAATGAGCAGTTCTTC. It codes for CASSIAGLAGEYNEQFF.

J is TRBJ2-7 and V is TRBV9, with D perhaps given as TRBD1 or TRBD2 (6 bases each). Germline V gives CDR1 SGDLS, CDR2 YYNGEE. The V gene lost 0 bases and the J gene lost 3 bases, with 13 bases spanning the gap. The CDR3 extends over 15 amino acids. CDR3 in DNA: TGTGCCAGCAGCGTAGGAGGAGGGGGTCGCTACGAGCAGTACTTC. It specifies CASSVGGGGRYEQYF.

V is TRBV7-2 and J is TRBJ2-5; D may be TRBD2 (5 bases). The CDR3 covers 14 residues. V lost 1 base and J 5 bases, leaving 11 bases between the germline ends. Germline CDR1 SGHTA, CDR2 FQGNSA. The CDR3 nucleotides are TGTGCCAGCAGCTTAGGAGGGTCACAGGAGACCCAGTACTTC. This codes for CASSLGGSQETQYF. The full variable domain, in which reference TRBV7-2 and TRBJ2-5 provide the parts outside the CDR3, is GAGVSQSPSNKVTEKGKDVELRCDPISGHTALYWYRQSLGQGLEFLIYFQGNSAPDKSGLPSDRFSAERTGGSVSTLTIQRTQQEDSAVYLCASSLGGSQETQYFGPGTRLLVL.

The gene calls are TRBV7-2 and TRBJ2-1, with D tentatively TRBD1 (6 bases). V gave up 2 bases and J gave up 9 bases, with 14 bases separating them. CDR1 is SGHTA, CDR2 FQGNSA, per germline. The CDR3 runs to 14 residues. CDR3 in DNA: TGTGCCAGCAGCTTAAGTCTGGGGGCTGGTGAGCAGTTCTTC. Amino acid sequence: CASSLSLGAGEQFF.

The V gene is TRBV15, the J gene TRBJ1-1; D unclear. V was trimmed by 0 bases and J by 11 bases, leaving 10 bases between them. The CDR3 has 12 amino acids. Germline V CDR1 and CDR2: LNHNV, YYDKDF (reference sequence). The DNA of the CDR3 is TGTGCCACCAGCAGAGATATAAGCTCCGCTTTCTTT. Translated, it gives CATSRDISSAFF.

The chain is built from TRBV6-4 and TRBJ1-5, with a possible D match to TRBD1 (6 bases). Per germline, CDR1 MRHNA and CDR2 SNTAGT. V was shortened by 5 bases and J by 7 bases, with 18 bases between the two germline ends. CDR3 length: 15 amino acids. The CDR3 DNA follows: TGTGCCAGCAGTCCCTCATCGGGGGGCGAGCAGCCCCAGCATTTT. Translation gives CASSPSSGGEQPQHF.

The chain employs TRBV27 and TRBJ2-1; D not resolved. Looked up from germline, CDR1 is MNHEY and CDR2 is SMNVEV (reference sequence). The CDR3 sequence is 16 residues long. V lost 2 bases and J 0 bases, leaving 11 bases between the germline ends. The CDR3 nucleotides read TGTGCCAGCAGTTTAAGGATTTCGAGCTCCTACAATGAGCAGTTCTTC. Protein: CASSLRISSSYNEQFF.